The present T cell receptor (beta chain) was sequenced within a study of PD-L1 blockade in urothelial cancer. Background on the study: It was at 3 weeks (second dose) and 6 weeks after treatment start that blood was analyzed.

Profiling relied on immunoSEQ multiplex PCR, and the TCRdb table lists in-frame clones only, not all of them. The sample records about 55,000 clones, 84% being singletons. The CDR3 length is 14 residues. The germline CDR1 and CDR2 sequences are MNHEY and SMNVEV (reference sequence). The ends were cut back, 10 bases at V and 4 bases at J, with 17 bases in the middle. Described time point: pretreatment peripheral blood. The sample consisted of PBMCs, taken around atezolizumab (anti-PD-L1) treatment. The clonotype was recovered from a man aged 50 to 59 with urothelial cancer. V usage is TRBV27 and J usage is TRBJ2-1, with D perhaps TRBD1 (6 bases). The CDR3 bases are TGTGCCACCACCCGGGACACCTCATACAATGAGCAGTTCTTC. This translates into CATTRDTSYNEQFF.